A selection of T cell receptor beta chains follows, all from one sample in a study of blood T cell repertoires in COVID-19. The protocol was immunoSEQ multiplex PCR, while the TCRdb copy is restricted to in-frame clones and leaves out a portion. The sample shows under 300,000 clones, 65% to 90% of them seen only once. The source material was peripheral blood. Receptor source: a man in his forties who had recovered from COVID-19. The CDR3 runs from the conserved cysteine through the conserved F or W. The order of the fields is CDR3 protein, CDR3 DNA, D gene, J gene, clone size, V gene. D genes are given only for firm matches. A clone size is listed for some rows: how often the clone was seen (once, few, many), or a class if it is expanded.

CAWSNWDRGTEAFF,TGTGCCTGGAGTAATTGGGACAGGGGGACTGAAGCTTTCTTT,TRBD1,TRBJ1-1,NA,TRBV30
CAFADRINEKLFF,TGTGCCTTCGCCGACAGGATTAATGAAAAACTGTTTTTT,NA,TRBJ1-4,NA,TRBV30
CASSLVPVGAGGTGELFF,TGTGCCAGCAGCTTAGTGCCTGTCGGGGCGGGGGGAACCGGGGAGCTGTTTTTT,TRBD2,TRBJ2-2,NA,TRBV7-6
CAWSFLGQGTVLTF,TGTGCCTGGAGCTTCCTGGGGCAGGGAACCGTCCTGACTTTC,NA,TRBJ2-6,NA,TRBV30
CASSNRPGQGRADTQYF,TGTGCCAGCAGCAACCGTCCGGGACAGGGAAGGGCAGATACGCAGTATTTT,TRBD1,TRBJ2-3,NA,TRBV7-2
CASSLYGTGREQYF,TGTGCCAGCAGCTTATACGGGACAGGGCGGGAGCAGTACTTC,TRBD1,TRBJ2-7,NA,TRBV7-2
CASRWTGGLGSPLHF,TGTGCCAGCCGCTGGACAGGGGGTCTTGGGTCACCCCTCCACTTT,TRBD1,TRBJ1-6,NA,TRBV6-8
CAWTSTGGMASPLHF,TGTGCCTGGACCTCAACGGGGGGAATGGCTTCACCCCTCCACTTT,NA,TRBJ1-6,NA,TRBV30
CASSELRTGGTGELFF,TGTGCCAGCAGTGAACTAAGAACAGGGGGCACCGGGGAGCTGTTTTTT,TRBD1,TRBJ2-2,NA,TRBV2
CASSLGTGPSNYGYTF,TGCGCCAGCAGCTTGGGGACAGGGCCTTCAAACTATGGCTACACCTTC,TRBD1,TRBJ1-2,NA,TRBV5-1
CASSSRGLNQPQHF,TGTGCCAGCAGCTCCAGGGGGCTTAATCAGCCCCAGCATTTT,TRBD1,TRBJ1-5,NA,TRBV5-6
CSVEGSQGNPYEQYF,TGCAGCGTGGAGGGGTCTCAAGGAAACCCCTACGAGCAGTACTTC,NA,TRBJ2-7,NA,TRBV29-1
CASSPLSPGSSTYEQYF,TGTGCCAGCTCACCATTGTCTCCAGGGTCCTCGACCTACGAGCAGTACTTC,NA,TRBJ2-7,NA,TRBV18
CASRLVRVWFLAEAFF,TGTGCAAGTCGCTTAGTCCGAGTGTGGTTTCTCGCTGAAGCTTTCTTT,NA,TRBJ1-1,NA,TRBV12-2
CASSGRTSGVEETQYF,TGTGCCAGCAGCGGGAGGACTAGCGGGGTTGAAGAGACCCAGTACTTC,TRBD2,TRBJ2-5,once,TRBV9
CASSWPRDYPSTDTQYF,TGTGCCAGCAGCTGGCCGCGGGACTATCCTAGCACAGATACGCAGTATTTT,TRBD2,TRBJ2-3,NA,TRBV7-9
CASSPTVAKNIQYF,TGTGCCAGCAGCCCTACGGTAGCCAAAAACATTCAGTACTTC,NA,TRBJ2-4,NA,TRBV5-6
CASSRQGTAGNTIYF,TGTGCCAGCAGCCGCCAGGGGACCGCGGGAAACACCATATATTTT,NA,TRBJ1-3,once,TRBV7-2
CASEAGEDTDTQYF,TGTGCCAGCGAGGCGGGAGAGGATACAGATACGCAGTATTTT,TRBD2,TRBJ2-3,NA,TRBV2
CASSLGFSGSTYEQFF,TGTGCCAGCAGCTTAGGTTTCAGCGGGAGCACGTATGAGCAGTTCTTC,TRBD2,TRBJ2-1,NA,TRBV7-2
CASRPAGINEQFF,TGTGCCAGCAGGCCCGCCGGGATCAATGAGCAGTTCTTC,NA,TRBJ2-1,NA,TRBV6-5